This T cell receptor beta chain was sequenced for a study of cytomegalovirus exposure and HLA in healthy donors (dated by TCRdb to the late 2010s). At the level of the whole study: An earlier analysis of roughly 630 of the donors reported about 250 Gb of sequence data and 117 million unique TCR beta sequences from roughly 200 million T cells. An early release that covered around 590 HLA-typed donors contained about 300 gigabases of sequencing data and around 80 million unique TCR sequences. Of the roughly 410 genotyped donors, roughly 80% were placed in the genetic ancestry cluster associated with self-reported Caucasian donors. The study aimed to test whether signatures of past pathogen exposure could be identified by cataloging public T cell receptors. The study used immunosequencing to profile the T cell repertoires of about 670 subjects and linked those repertoires to cytomegalovirus serostatus. Along with the approximately 700-subject first cohort, a separate validation cohort of 120 different subjects was used. To predict cytomegalovirus infection status, the study brought together high-throughput TCR immunosequencing, statistical association of individual TCRs with disease status, and machine learning. A later analysis re-examined previously published TCR beta repertoires from 500 to 700 donors and added high-resolution HLA genotyping to investigate patterns of TCR occurrence. Rather than using new phenotypic data, the later analysis identified candidate immune exposures from TCR beta sequences and from how often those sequences occurred across donors. An earlier analysis of 500 to 750 of the donors applied high-throughput TCR beta sequencing to assess whether each TCR beta V gene segment acted as functional or pseudogenic. Donor age, sex, ethnicity and CMV serostatus were collected together with the repertoire data. A later genetic analysis took genome-wide SNP genotypes for about 60% of the roughly 670 donors and used that subset as a discovery cohort. Every repertoire in the discovery cohort had been generated on one and the same sequencing platform. HLA typing covered class I and class II loci at four-digit resolution. Typing coverage varied by locus: about 620-630 donors for A, B, C, DRB1 and DQB1; roughly 500 for DQA1; about 600 for DPA1; around 490 for DPB1. Because of strong linkage in the cohort, four or five DR-DQ haplotypes were treated as single units for association and clustering. Among under 450 genotyped donors of the cohort, an average of approximately 240,000 unique TCR beta nucleotide sequences were sequenced per donor, 15% to 20% of them non-productive.

The library was made by the immunoSEQ multiplex PCR assay. For the multiplex PCR, a mixture combining 60 forward primers for TCR Vbeta segments and 13 reverse primers for TCR Jbeta segments was used. Amplification of the CDR3 region of rearranged TCR beta genes was performed with a multiplex PCR assay on genomic DNA. The Illumina HiSeq System was used to sequence the amplified TCR beta libraries as 87-base-pair reads. From the authors' description of their analysis: A later analysis tallied 70 million to 100 million unique TCR beta chains across the 700 or so repertoires, and around 10 million of those chains were shared by two or more donors. Raw reads were error-corrected and collapsed into unique sequences with a nearest-neighbor algorithm that merged closely related sequences to remove PCR and sequencing errors. CDR3 sequences were aligned to IMGT reference sequences to assign V, D and J gene segments. For a sequence to be retained, a match of at least six nucleotides was required to both a V gene segment and a J gene segment. A rearrangement counted as productive if the CDR3 had no stop codons and remained in frame with V and J, and every other rearrangement counted as non-productive. CDR3 was defined according to IMGT convention as the region running from the second conserved V-encoded cysteine to the conserved J-encoded phenylalanine. The earlier analysis of around 640 of the donors excluded sequences that lacked an unambiguous match to a single V gene segment. An earlier analysis of several hundred of the donors called V segments functional above 56.7% productive rearrangements and segregating when the between-donor standard deviation exceeded 5%. A statistical classification framework was developed to diagnose cytomegalovirus status using the catalog of TCR beta chain sequences. In a later analysis, TCR nucleotide sequences were compared against IMGT/GENE-DB human TR gene sequences so that V and J genes could be assigned. Using the TCRdist pipeline, a later analysis assigned CDR3 sequences along with most-parsimonious VDJ recombination scenarios. A later analysis defined each TCR beta chain by its CDR3 amino acid sequence plus V-gene family, and excluded reads lacking a unique V-gene family. To address suspected cross-contamination and a sequencing artifact, a later analysis removed around 590 highly shared, low-generation-probability nucleotide sequences. For each public chain, a later analysis derived a clonal expansion index from normalized ranks of inferred template counts within each repertoire. Generation probabilities in a later analysis came from a VDJ recombination model fitted to out-of-frame rearrangements, and those results were checked against IGoR. Hypergeometric tests were used in a later analysis to score TCR-TCR, TCR-HLA and TCR-CMV co-occurrence, with a repertoire-size bias correction applied to the TCR pairs. In a later analysis, false discovery rates were estimated by permuting HLA or CMV assignments 20 times. In a later analysis, co-occurring TCRs were grouped with DBSCAN, and TCRdist sequence similarity was added when clustering was performed within HLA-allele-positive subsets. Co-occurrence clustering excluded repertoires with fewer than 30,000 or more than 120,000 public chains, plus five with anomalous nucleotide sharing. Sourced from immuneACCESS, this table was stored by TCRdb with only in-frame sequences that have V and J called. A share of the clones is absent; for the studies checked, an unresolved V gene accounts for under half, and the remainder has no known explanation. The V and J calls and clone size come from that table; D and trimming were worked out from the DNA. The sample table lists 110,000 to 150,000 clones, around 80% of them with a count of one. The ten top clones hold approximately 8.3% of the sample.

From the cysteine through the phenylalanine, the CDR3 covers 15 amino acids. The DNA shown is the 45-base CDR3, in frame from base 1. The germline V gene provides CDR1 SGHVS and CDR2 FNYEAQ. The germline V end is reduced by 5 bases and the J end by 5 bases; junction bases left unmatched: 8. About this clone itself: The specificity of this receptor is unknown. It has no much larger one-base neighbor in the sample; base qualities were not kept.

General study outcomes and caveats: An earlier analysis of approximately 590 of the donors showed that most TCR beta V segments appeared in productive rearrangements either about 87% or about 30% of the time, which broadly matched IMGT annotations. About 17 rarely observed V segments, including chromosome 9 orphons, were excluded from the earlier analysis of about 500 of the donors because counts were too low. At a false discovery rate of 0.05, a later analysis linked some 18,000 TCR beta sequences to specific HLA alleles. In the study, approximately 160 TCR beta chains were listed as associated with cytomegalovirus. The 87-base-pair reads could not distinguish some IMGT-functional V segments, including TRBV6-2 and TRBV6-3, so those segments were excluded. The cohort was sequenced for TCR beta chains only, and without alpha or paired-chain data the features that could be detected were limited. HLA typing was unavailable for some donors at each locus, so association tests used only the typed subset. A further reported finding was that TCR beta sequences accurately predicted the HLA-A and HLA-B alleles for most subjects in the first cohort. A few of the identified cytomegalovirus-associated TCR beta chains were confirmed in vitro to be specific for cytomegalovirus antigens. In a later analysis, several top co-occurrence clusters were reported to appear linked to parvovirus B19, influenza, CMV and Epstein-Barr virus. The classifier was reported to diagnose cytomegalovirus status with high specificity and sensitivity in both the original cohort and the validation cohort. According to a later analysis, TCR association rates differed among HLA loci, with DRB1 alleles showing the most associated TCRs and HLA-C alleles showing the fewest. Linkage disequilibrium might explain the correlated functional status among segregating V segments, but an unknown experimental factor could not be ruled out. Most TCR sequences were seen in very few donors, while some public TCRs were found in many individuals. The authors suggested that the approach could potentially be generalized to other disease states and immunological phenotypes. The sequencing pipeline was judged likely to have produced a cluster of highly shared sequence variants as a technical artifact. The only immune exposure information available for the cohort was CMV serostatus. In a later genetic analysis, fewer N-insertions in productive TCRs were reported among donors in an Asian-associated ancestry cluster than the roughly 700-donor mean. V-gene and J-gene trimming of TCR beta chains was associated with a missense DCLRE1C variant in a later genetic analysis, and the association was replicated in an independent cohort. Assigning TCR associations to individual alleles was difficult when HLA alleles, especially DR and DQ, strongly co-occurred. In a later analysis, HLA-associated TCR beta chains were found to be more clonally expanded and to have lower generation probabilities than equally common non-associated chains. Most CMV-associated TCR beta chains appeared to be HLA-restricted in a later analysis, and the HLA associations seemed to be driven largely by CMV exposure. Sequencing depth was assumed to be roughly uniform across donors in the presence/absence analyses, though that assumption may not hold.

The cohort was made up of 500 to 800 healthy bone marrow donors. At the time of sampling, all cohort members were nominally healthy, though unrecorded immune exposures were likely present. The donor tested CMV seropositive and was one of the 289 seropositive cohort members. Each donor provided a peripheral blood sample, and peripheral blood mononuclear cells were used for TCR beta sequencing. The Qiagen DNeasy Blood Extraction Kit was used to extract genomic DNA from the blood cell samples. This sequence was found in a woman in her fifties or sixties in good health and CMV-seropositive. The sample taken for sequencing was PBMCs. The V and J genes are TRBV7-6 and TRBJ2-2, and 7 junctional nucleotides match TRBD2. The CDR3 sequence is CASSPRAGQTGELFF. The sequenced DNA: TGTGCCAGCAGCCCTAGAGCGGGGCAGACCGGGGAGCTGTTTTTT.